The T cell receptor beta chain under discussion was sequenced for a study of response to subunit inactivated influenza vaccine. Study-level results: Researchers suggested that each seasonal influenza vaccination recruits few new T cells.

TCRdb recomputed calls from the RT-PCR reads with MiXCR, one row per CDR3 protein. The table has about 650,000 distinct CDR3 sequences, around 15% seen once. This clonotype was seen repeatedly, ten times or more. What it recognizes is unknown. The CDR3 covers 14 residues. Germline-derived CDR1 and CDR2 are SGHAT and FQNNGV. V was trimmed by 6 bases and J by 3 bases, leaving 13 bases between them. The origin of this receptor is a man aged 45-65 years who received an inactivated influenza vaccine. This material consisted of PBMCs from blood, taken approximately 15 days before vaccination. The chain joins TRBV11-2 to TRBJ2-3, with D possibly being TRBD1 or TRBD2 (5 bases each). In DNA form, the CDR3 reads TGTGCCAGCAGTTTCTGGGGGATTACAGATACGCAGTATTTT. Amino acid sequence: CASSFWGITDTQYF.